Below, 10 T cell receptor beta chains from the same sample are listed, as sequenced in a study of T-cell reconstitution after alpha-beta-depleted transplantation in children. This sample's TCRbeta library carried unique molecular identifier barcodes. A single record per CDR3 protein comes from TCRdb applying MiXCR to the PCR reads. Of just under 550,000 distinct CDR3 sequences in the sample, about 18% were seen once. The sequenced sample was PBMCs from the stem cell graft donor, obtained from the stem cell graft. The receptors stem from a human donor who donated a stem cell graft to a child with acute lymphoblastic leukemia.

The J gene is TRBJ1-2, the V gene TRBV3-1; 8 nucleotides agree with TRBD1. This CDR3 has 17 residues. Germline CDR1 reads LGHDT; CDR2 reads YNNKEL (reference sequence). J lost 8 bases, V lost 0 bases, and 14 bases had no gene match. The CDR3 spells CASSQDGTGGYGMGYTF. As DNA, the CDR3 is TGTGCCAGCAGCCAAGATGGTACAGGGGGTTACGGTATGGGCTACACCTTC.

This sequence joins TRBV27 and TRBJ2-1, with TRBD2 matching over 7 bases. The CDR3 consists of 16 residues. From germline, CDR1 is MNHEY and CDR2 SMNVEV (reference sequence). V dropped 3 bases and J dropped 10; count of bases not matched to a gene: 15. In DNA, the CDR3 is TGTGCCAGCAGTTTCCCGGGGGGAGGGCGGGGTGGCGAGCAGTTCTTC. It specifies CASSFPGGGRGGEQFF.

This clonotype appeared a few times. The CDR3 region is CASSEWTGSRIYEQYF. The CDR3 region has the DNA TGTGCCAGCAGTGAGTGGACAGGTTCACGCATCTACGAGCAGTACTTC. The chain couples TRBV6-1 to TRBJ2-7; 7 bases agree with TRBD1. Trimming cost V 3 bases and J 3 bases; bases outside gene matches: 11. CDR1 MNHNS and CDR2 SASEGT come from the germline V gene. CDR3 length: 16 amino acids.

This clonotype was observed a handful of times. J is TRBJ2-3 and V is TRBV4-1; tentatively, D is TRBD2 (5 bases). CDR1 and CDR2 from the germline V gene are MGHRA and YSYEKL. V lost 0 bases and J lost 4, with 11 bases in between. CDR3 length equals 15 residues. This chain's CDR3 is CASSQDGAESDTQYF. In DNA, the CDR3 is TGCGCCAGCAGCCAAGATGGAGCGGAGTCAGATACGCAGTATTTT.

This clonotype was seen only a few times. The chain uses TRBV29-1 and TRBJ2-3, with TRBD1 matching over 7 bases. CDR1 SQVTM and CDR2 ANQGSEA come from the germline V gene. J was trimmed by 4 bases and V by 0 bases; bases with no gene match: 7. The CDR3 totals 15 residues. The CDR3 sequence: CSVEDRAGGSDTQYF. Here the CDR3 DNA reads TGCAGCGTTGAAGATAGGGCAGGGGGTTCAGATACGCAGTATTTT.

This clonotype was detected a few times. V gene TRBV5-1 combines with J gene TRBJ1-1, with TRBD1 as a possible D gene (5 bases). V was trimmed by 5 bases and J by 7 bases, leaving 18 bases between them. The germline CDR1 and CDR2 sequences are SGHRS and YFSETQ. The CDR3 is 14 amino acids. The CDR3 sequence is CASRSRGPGLEAFF. The CDR3 DNA follows: TGCGCCAGCAGAAGTAGGGGACCCGGGCTTGAAGCTTTCTTT.

The chain recombines TRBV27 with TRBJ2-4; TRBD2 aligns across 8 bases. With V trimmed by 10 bases and J by 1 base, 9 bases remained unmatched. The CDR3 spans 15 residues. Looked up from germline, CDR1 is MNHEY and CDR2 is SMNVEV (reference sequence). As DNA, the CDR3 is TGTGCCACCGCGGGAGGTGCGAATGCCAAAAACATTCAGTACTTC. Protein sequence: CATAGGANAKNIQYF.

The V gene is TRBV24-1, the J gene TRBJ2-1, with D perhaps being TRBD1 or TRBD2 (5 bases each). The germline gives CDR1 KGHDR, CDR2 SFDVKD. V lost 7 bases and J lost 7, with 16 bases in between. The CDR3 loop spans 14 amino acids. The CDR3 DNA is TGTGCCACCAGCTTAGAGGGACCTTTAAATGAGCAGTTCTTC. It encodes CATSLEGPLNEQFF.

This chain uses TRBV20-1 with TRBJ1-5, with 7 bases aligning to TRBD1. The CDR3 has 13 amino acids. The V gene's germline CDR1 is DFQATT and CDR2 SNEGSKA (reference sequence). Trimming cost V 6 bases and J 3 bases; bases outside gene matches: 5. CDR3: CSAGTVLNQPQHF. CDR3 DNA sequence: TGCAGTGCAGGGACAGTCCTCAATCAGCCCCAGCATTTT.

The chain uses TRBV15 and TRBJ2-5; TRBD2 aligns across 10 bases. Germline-derived CDR1 and CDR2 are LNHNV and YYDKDF (reference sequence). This CDR3 contains 15 residues. CDR3: CASGEALAGAETQYF. In DNA, the CDR3 is TGTGCAAGCGGGGAGGCCCTAGCGGGAGCGGAGACCCAGTACTTC.